These T cell receptor beta chains were read from a single sample in a study of CD8+CD57+ T cells in acquired aplastic anemia. TCRdb called the reads again in MiXCR, with one record for every CDR3 protein. The sample has roughly 280,000 distinct CDR3 sequences; 50% to 65% are singletons. Sequencing was carried out using sorted CD4+, CD8+, or CD8+CD57+ T cells (not recorded which) from PBMCs. These receptors all stem from a human donor with aplastic anemia. CDR3s include the opening cysteine and the closing phenylalanine or tryptophan. The order of the fields is clone size, V gene, J gene, D gene, CDR3 protein, CDR3 DNA. The D gene is left open where the match is weak. A clone size is listed for some rows: how often the clone was seen (once, few, many), or a class if it is expanded.

-	TRBV7-2	TRBJ1-3	-	CASSSYPSGNTIYF	TGTGCCAGCAGCTCCTACCCTTCTGGAAACACCATATATTTT
-	TRBV20-1	TRBJ2-2	-	CSARDSGLRDTGELFF	TGCAGTGCTAGAGACTCCGGATTACGGGACACCGGGGAGCTGTTTTTT
-	TRBV2	TRBJ2-2	-	CASRASGELFF	TGTGCCAGCAGGGCCTCCGGGGAGCTGTTTTTT
many	TRBV20-1	TRBJ2-5	TRBD2	CSASGGGKTQYF	TGCAGTGCTAGTGGGGGAGGGAAGACCCAGTACTTC
-	TRBV2	TRBJ2-3	-	CASPGPNTDTQYF	TGTGCCAGCCCGGGACCAAACACAGATACGCAGTATTTT
few	TRBV7-3	TRBJ2-1	TRBD2	CASRSTSASYNEQFF	TGTGCCAGCAGGTCCACTAGCGCCTCCTACAATGAGCAGTTCTTC
-	TRBV19	TRBJ1-1	TRBD1	CASSIRQGTFNTEAFF	TGTGCCAGTAGTATTCGACAGGGAACTTTTAACACTGAAGCTTTCTTT
once	TRBV2	TRBJ2-7	-	CASIGQVPYYEQYF	TGTGCCAGCATTGGGCAGGTGCCTTACTACGAGCAGTACTTC
-	TRBV4-1	TRBJ1-1	-	CASTRGVEAFF	TGCGCCAGCACCCGAGGGGTAGAAGCTTTCTTT
many	TRBV6-6	TRBJ1-2	TRBD1	CASSFDRVRYTF	TGTGCCAGCAGTTTCGACAGGGTTCGCTACACCTTC
-	TRBV7-3	TRBJ2-7	-	CASSPSGEGEQYF	TGTGCCAGCAGCCCCTCCGGTGAGGGCGAGCAGTACTTC
-	TRBV29-1	TRBJ1-1	TRBD1	CSGTGGVTEAFF	TGCAGCGGTACAGGGGGGGTAACTGAAGCTTTCTTT
many	TRBV12-3/TRBV12-4	TRBJ2-1	-	CASSLAGVYNEQFF	TGTGCCAGCAGTTTAGCGGGGGTCTACAATGAGCAGTTCTTC
-	TRBV7-3	TRBJ2-5	-	CASSRGPAGPGTQYF	TGTGCCAGCAGCCGGGGGCCAGCGGGACCGGGGACCCAGTACTTC
many	TRBV19	TRBJ1-5	TRBD1	CASSGTGGRRQPQHF	TGTGCCAGTAGCGGGACAGGGGGACGGCGACAGCCCCAGCATTTT
few	TRBV7-2	TRBJ2-5	-	CASNTRGAGETQYF	TGTGCCAGCAATACCAGGGGCGCAGGAGAGACCCAGTACTTC
few	TRBV29-1	TRBJ1-4	-	CSVVGGGEKLFF	TGCAGCGTTGTTGGGGGCGGCGAAAAACTGTTTTTT
many	TRBV6-5	TRBJ2-2	TRBD1	CASSSGQFTGELFF	TGTGCCAGCAGTTCGGGACAGTTCACCGGGGAGCTGTTTTTT
many	TRBV9	TRBJ2-5	TRBD2	CASSRSGGDGRETQYF	TGTGCCAGCAGCCGGAGCGGGGGAGACGGGAGAGAGACCCAGTACTTC
many	TRBV2	TRBJ1-6	TRBD1	CASRGGSRGLTRNSPLHF	TGTGCCAGCAGAGGGGGGAGCAGGGGGCTGACTAGGAATTCACCCCTCCACTTT
-	TRBV19	TRBJ1-1	-	CASSIGRVGTEAFF	TGTGCCAGTAGTATCGGCAGGGTGGGGACTGAAGCTTTCTTT
-	TRBV20-1	TRBJ2-7	-	CSVAGTLASYEQYF	TGCAGTGTGGCGGGTACACTAGCCTCCTACGAGCAGTACTTC
-	TRBV2	TRBJ2-1	-	CASNERAYNEQLF	TGTGCCAGCAATGAAAGAGCATACAATGAGCAGCTCTTC
many	TRBV7-8	TRBJ1-1	TRBD1	CASRLTGWDTEAFF	TGTGCCAGCAGGTTGACAGGGTGGGACACTGAAGCTTTCTTT
-	TRBV5-1	TRBJ2-7	TRBD1	CASSQGQGLSYEQYF	TGCGCCAGCAGCCAGGGACAGGGTTTGTCCTACGAGCAGTACTTC
-	TRBV5-1	TRBJ2-7	TRBD2	CASSLAAGGSSYEQYF	TGCGCCAGCAGCTTGGCAGCGGGAGGGTCGTCCTACGAGCAGTACTTC
-	TRBV29-1	TRBJ1-1	-	CSACTNTEAFF	TGCAGCGCATGTACGAACACTGAAGCTTTCTTT
-	TRBV9	TRBJ2-7	-	CASSLYGGGYEQYF	TGTGCCAGCAGCTTGTACGGGGGCGGCTACGAGCAGTACTTC
-	TRBV20-1	TRBJ2-7	TRBD2	CSARNPASGGPSYEQYF	TGCAGTGCTAGGAACCCCGCGAGCGGGGGCCCTTCCTACGAGCAGTACTTC
-	TRBV10-3	TRBJ1-3	TRBD1	CAITGGLTGNTIYF	TGTGCCATAACAGGGGGCTTGACCGGAAACACCATATATTTT
many	TRBV4-3	TRBJ1-6	-	CASSQDFGNSPLHF	TGCGCCAGCAGCCAAGATTTCGGTAATTCACCCCTCCACTTT
-	TRBV12-3/TRBV12-4	TRBJ2-1	TRBD2	CASSLRLAGGKGQFF	TGTGCCAGCAGTTTAAGGCTAGCGGGGGGTAAGGGGCAGTTCTTC